These 22 T cell receptor beta chains were all obtained from the same sample, sequenced in a study of T cell repertoires in cytomegalovirus infection. For these TCRs, the target antigens are not known. MiXCR, run by TCRdb on the reads, gives a single entry per CDR3 protein. The sample consists of a few hundred thousand distinct CDR3 sequences, around 40% of them appearing once. The sequencing used cultured PBMCs, collected from culture after CMV antigen stimulation. These receptors were taken from a human donor in good health (CMV status not recorded). Some clones in this sample may be carry-over from other donors' samples.

This clonotype occurred once. J is TRBJ2-7 and V is TRBV7-6, with 10 bases lining up with TRBD2. Looked up from germline, CDR1 is SGHVS and CDR2 is FNYEAQ. The CDR3 has 15 residues. Trimming took 5 bases from V and 2 from J; bases not matched to a gene: 6. The CDR3 DNA follows: TGTGCCAGCAGCCAGGGACTAGCGCTTCCCTACGAGCAGTACTTC. Encoded protein: CASSQGLALPYEQYF.

The sample holds a few counts of this clonotype. The rearrangement links TRBV20-1 to TRBJ2-1; TRBD2 matches 10 bases. From germline, CDR1 is DFQATT and CDR2 SNEGSKA (reference sequence). Trimming removed 1 base from V and 6 bases from J; junction bases left unmatched: 6. The length of the CDR3 is 15 residues. CDR3 amino acids: CSARASGGRVNEQFF. CDR3 DNA: TGCAGTGCTAGAGCTAGCGGGGGCCGGGTCAATGAGCAGTTCTTC.

The chain couples TRBV28 to TRBJ2-1; 10 nucleotides agree with TRBD2. The V gene end was trimmed by 4 bases and the J gene end by 7 bases; junction bases not matched to a gene: 7. CDR3 length: 15 residues. Germline V gives CDR1 MDHEN, CDR2 SYDVKM. The CDR3 loop is CASSSGSSGGNEQFF. CDR3 DNA sequence: TGTGCCAGCAGTTCGGGATCTAGCGGGGGTAATGAGCAGTTCTTC.

This clonotype was counted between two and nine times. This chain uses TRBV7-2 with TRBJ1-1, with a tentative D call TRBD1 (5 bases). CDR3 length equals 15 residues. The germline V and J ends were trimmed by 4 bases and 7 bases, with 19 bases remaining between them. CDR1 is SGHTA, CDR2 FQGNSA, per germline. The CDR3 DNA sequence: TGTGCCAGCAGCTCCCAGGTGGGGGGGATTAGTGAAGCTTTCTTT. This gives the protein CASSSQVGGISEAFF.

This clonotype was counted between two and nine times. The V and J genes are TRBV7-2 and TRBJ2-1; 14 nucleotides line up with TRBD2. Germline V gene data show CDR1 as SGHTA and CDR2 as FQGNSA. This CDR3 comprises 19 residues. Trimming at V came to 7 bases and at J to 2 bases, leaving 13 bases not matched to a gene. The CDR3 reads CASKSEGLAGEYPYNEQFF. DNA of the CDR3: TGTGCCAGCAAATCAGAGGGACTAGCGGGGGAGTACCCCTACAATGAGCAGTTCTTC. Combining the CDR3 with reference TRBV7-2 and TRBJ2-1 gives the whole variable domain GAGVSQSPSNKVTEKGKDVELRCDPISGHTALYWYRQSLGQGLEFLIYFQGNSAPDKSGLPSDRFSAERTGGSVSTLTIQRTQQEDSAVYLCASKSEGLAGEYPYNEQFFGPGTRLTVL.

V is TRBV7-2 and J is TRBJ2-2, with 12 bases identical to TRBD2. The CDR3 is made up of 16 amino acids. Germline loops: CDR1 SGHTA, CDR2 FQGNSA. J lost 6 bases, V lost 1 base, and 3 bases had no gene match. CDR3 in DNA: TGTGCCAGCAGCTTAGTGCTAGCGGGGGGGGCCGGGGAGCTGTTTTTT. Its translation: CASSLVLAGGAGELFF.

This clonotype showed up just a few times. The chain combines TRBV20-1 with TRBJ1-4; D unclear. The germline V gene encodes CDR1 DFQATT and CDR2 SNEGSKA (reference sequence). The CDR3 consists of 13 residues. Deletions cut 0 bases from V and 7 bases from J, with 9 bases between. The CDR3 nucleotides read TGCAGTGCTAGAGATCTTTACGCTGAAAAACTGTTTTTT. This gives the protein CSARDLYAEKLFF.

Points on this clonotype: At one of its ends the junction is not consistent with the germline gene, which may arise from a read error. V and J are TRBV7-6 and TRBJ2-1; the match to TRBD2 covers 11 bases. The CDR3 has 17 residues. Looked up from germline, CDR1 is SGHVS and CDR2 is FNYEAQ. Here the CDR3 DNA reads TGTGCCAGCAGCCTTACCCTTAGCGGGGGGGTGTACAATGAGCAGTGCTTC. The encoded protein is CASSLTLSGGVYNEQCF.

V usage is TRBV4-3 and J usage is TRBJ2-1; 8 bases are shared with TRBD1. The J segment lost 2 bases and the V segment lost 2 bases, leaving 11 bases of the junction unmatched. CDR3 length: 18 amino acids. Per the germline V gene, CDR1 is LGHNA and CDR2 is YSLEER. CDR3 loop: CASSQKAQGALTYNEQFF. The CDR3 DNA reads TGCGCCAGCAGCCAAAAGGCCCAGGGGGCGCTAACCTACAATGAGCAGTTCTTC.

This clonotype was picked up a small number of times. J is TRBJ2-1 and V is TRBV15; D is possibly TRBD1 (7 bases). From germline, CDR1 is LNHNV and CDR2 YYDKDF (reference sequence). V was shortened by 8 bases and J by 7 bases, with 18 bases between the two germline ends. This CDR3 has 14 amino acids. CDR3 sequence (DNA): TGTGCCACCGGTCGTGGGACAGCGGGTAATGAGCAGTTCTTC. This gives the protein CATGRGTAGNEQFF.

The chain is built from TRBV6-1 and TRBJ1-1, with D possibly matching TRBD1 (5 bases). Trimming cost V 3 bases and J 0 bases, with 8 bases left between them. Germline-derived CDR1 and CDR2 are MNHNS and SASEGT. The CDR3 is 14 amino acids. CDR3 sequence reads: CASSDWGMNTEAFF. DNA of the CDR3: TGTGCCAGCAGTGACTGGGGGATGAACACTGAAGCTTTCTTT.

This clonotype was found many times. The chain links TRBV7-2 to TRBJ1-4; unclear D gene. Trimming cost V 1 base and J 0 bases, with 12 bases left between them. CDR1 and CDR2 from the germline V gene are SGHTA and FQGNSA. The CDR3 is made up of 17 amino acids. The CDR3 here is CASSLGLSRSTNEKLFF. The CDR3 nucleotides are TGTGCCAGCAGCTTAGGGTTGAGCAGGTCAACTAATGAAAAACTGTTTTTT.

The rearrangement uses TRBV19 and TRBJ2-7; no clear D. Trimming cost V 7 bases and J 5 bases, with 18 bases left between them. This CDR3 region has 14 residues. Germline V CDR1 and CDR2: LNHDA, SQIVND (reference sequence). The CDR3 nucleotides are TGTGCCAGTAACCCGGACGGATGGTCAAACGAGCAGTACTTC. It encodes CASNPDGWSNEQYF. Using reference TRBV19 and TRBJ2-7 for the parts outside the CDR3, the full variable domain is DGGITQSPKYLFRKEGQNVTLSCEQNLNHDAMYWYRQDPGQGLRLIYYSQIVNDFQKGDIAEGYSVSREKKESFPLTVTSAQKNPTAFYLCASNPDGWSNEQYFGPGTRLTVT.

This clonotype was seen only a few times. V and J are TRBV7-9 and TRBJ2-7; tentative D call: TRBD2 (5 bases). The CDR3 covers 14 residues. The germline gives CDR1 SEHNR, CDR2 FQNEAQ (reference sequence). Between the trimmed V and J ends, which lost 6 bases and 2 bases, there was a span of 14 bases. CDR3 DNA sequence: TGTGCCAGCAGACCCCCGAGCGGAACCTACGAGCAGTACTTC. Amino acid sequence: CASRPPSGTYEQYF.

This clonotype turned up a few times. The chain is built from TRBV20-1 and TRBJ2-2; 14 nucleotides align to TRBD2. V trimming: 0 bases; J trimming: 6 bases; junction bases outside the gene matches: 3. This CDR3 contains 16 residues. Germline CDR1 is DFQATT and CDR2 is SNEGSKA (reference sequence). CDR3 loop: CSARDQGLAGAGELFF. The CDR3 bases are TGCAGTGCTAGAGATCAGGGACTAGCGGGAGCCGGGGAGCTGTTTTTT.

Ten or more counts support this clonotype. This chain joins TRBV7-2 and TRBJ1-5, with 8 bases lining up with TRBD1. The CDR3 consists of 16 residues. Germline trimming cut 4 bases from V and 2 bases from J; bases unmatched to any gene: 7. CDR1 is SGHTA, CDR2 FQGNSA, per germline. CDR3 nucleotides: TGTGCCAGCAGCTCTGAGGGACAGGCAGGCAATCAGCCCCAGCATTTT. This encodes CASSSEGQAGNQPQHF. Full variable domain (missing parts from reference TRBV7-2 and TRBJ1-5): GAGVSQSPSNKVTEKGKDVELRCDPISGHTALYWYRQSLGQGLEFLIYFQGNSAPDKSGLPSDRFSAERTGGSVSTLTIQRTQQEDSAVYLCASSSEGQAGNQPQHFGDGTRLSIL.

The chain couples TRBV5-5 to TRBJ2-2; D might be TRBD2 (5 bases). This CDR3 comprises 15 residues. Germline V gives CDR1 SGHKS, CDR2 YYEKEE (reference sequence). The V end was cut by 4 bases, the J end by 0 bases, with 10 bases between. CDR3 amino acids: CASSRGPSNTGELFF. For the CDR3, the DNA is TGTGCCAGCAGCCGGGGTCCATCGAACACCGGGGAGCTGTTTTTT.

This chain joins TRBV19 and TRBJ2-3; maybe TRBD1 (5 bases). Trimming cost V 6 bases and J 1 base, with 11 bases left between them. Germline CDR1 is LNHDA and CDR2 is SQIVND (reference sequence). This CDR3 contains 14 residues. The CDR3 loop reads CASRDVGGTDTQYF. The CDR3 DNA is TGTGCCAGTAGAGACGTAGGGGGCACAGATACGCAGTATTTT.

The chain links TRBV6-2 or TRBV6-3 to TRBJ2-3; no clear D gene. This CDR3 spans 14 amino acids. V was pared by 2 bases and J by 3 bases, with 9 bases between. Germline V gene sequence: CDR1 MNHEY, CDR2 SVGEGT. This CDR3 is CASSYRDSTDTQYF. The CDR3, as DNA: TGTGCCAGCAGTTACAGGGATTCTACAGATACGCAGTATTTT.

The chain combines TRBV7-2 with TRBJ2-1; 9 bases are shared with TRBD2. V shed 3 bases and J 8 bases; nucleotides not matched to a gene: 11. Germline assignment: CDR1 SGHTA and CDR2 FQGNSA. There are 16 residues in the CDR3. The CDR3 loop reads CASSFGALAGSHEQFF. CDR3 bases: TGTGCCAGCAGCTTCGGAGCCCTAGCGGGATCGCATGAGCAGTTCTTC.

This clonotype was detected only a few times. This chain joins TRBV29-1 and TRBJ2-7; D is perhaps TRBD1 (5 bases). The germline V gene has CDR1 SQVTM and CDR2 ANQGSEA. The CDR3 totals 14 residues. V was shortened by 5 bases and J by 0 bases, with 14 bases between the two germline ends. The CDR3 reads CSVSQGTSSYEQYF. DNA for the CDR3: TGCAGCGTTTCCCAGGGAACGAGCTCCTACGAGCAGTACTTC.

This clonotype was counted ten times or more. This chain connects TRBV7-2 to TRBJ2-1; D is undetermined. The CDR3 contains 12 residues. The germline V and J ends were trimmed by 4 bases and 5 bases, with 6 bases remaining between them. The V gene's germline CDR1 is SGHTA and CDR2 FQGNSA. CDR3 region: CASSSRHNEQFF. DNA for the CDR3: TGTGCCAGCAGCTCCCGCCACAATGAGCAGTTCTTC.